The entry that follows covers one T cell receptor beta chain sequence. What it binds is not known. The sample belongs to a study of cytomegalovirus exposure and HLA in healthy donors. J was trimmed by 4 bases and V by 7 bases; bases with no gene match: 5. CDR3 length: 13 residues. Germline CDR1 SGHVS, CDR2 FQNEAQ. Both 60 Vbeta primers and 13 Jbeta primers went into the PCR. Libraries were prepared by immunoSEQ multiplex PCR; TCRdb keeps only in-frame clonotypes and omits some of them. The data hold about 120,000 clones, with around 68% observed a single time. General observations from the study: In vitro experiments confirmed that three CMV-associated chains were specific for CMV antigens. Later genetic work tied a missense DCLRE1C variant to beta-chain V and J trimming.

This receptor was obtained from a man between 40 and 49 years old in good health and CMV-seropositive. The chain uses TRBV7-8 and TRBJ2-5; the match to TRBD2 covers 8 bases. Specimen: PBMCs. The CDR3 loop reads CASIWRGAETQYF. Written as DNA, the CDR3 is TGTGCCAGCATTTGGCGGGGGGCAGAGACCCAGTACTTC.